Sequencing of this T cell receptor (beta chain) was carried out in a study of CD8+CD57+ T cells in acquired aplastic anemia. Study-level information: Average DNA yield from sorted CD4+ and CD8+ cells was around 3 ug.

The CDR3 contains 14 residues. V lost 7 bases to trimming and J lost 6 bases, with 18 bases between them. In regard to this clonotype: Its antigen is undetermined.

Researchers used genomic DNA as the template to profile TCR beta VDJ and CDR3. TCRdb reanalysed the reads using MiXCR and keeps one entry per CDR3 protein. The sample yields 150,000 to 200,000 distinct CDR3 sequences, over 60% seen once. Regarding the study as a whole: Around 29 shared CD8+ CDR3s appeared highly expressed within patients' immunodominant clones. Patients were compared with controls for CD8+ Simpson's diversity, and no significant difference emerged.

Sequencing was performed on sorted CD4+, CD8+, or CD8+CD57+ T cells (not recorded which) from PBMCs. The TCR was taken from a human donor with severe aplastic anemia or a healthy control (not recorded which). The V and J genes are TRBV12-3 or TRBV12-4 and TRBJ1-2; D uncertain. The chain's CDR3 is CASTDLGYPNGYTF. In nucleotides, the CDR3 is TGTGCCAGCACCGACTTGGGCTATCCCAATGGCTACACCTTC.